This is a list of T cell receptor beta chains from one sample in a study of T cell responses to AZD1222 COVID-19 vaccine. Clones were read by immunoSEQ multiplex PCR, and TCRdb kept only the in-frame ones, dropping some. The sample shows around 120,000 clones, 88% of them seen only once. The sequences come from peripheral blood, collected on day 0 of MenACWY control vaccination. The receptors originated from an adult in good health. CDR3s include the opening cysteine and the closing phenylalanine or tryptophan. The D gene is left open where the match is weak. The size field is filled for only some rows; it gives once, few, many or a size class.

v_gene: TRBV19; d_gene: TRBD2; abundance: NA; j_gene: TRBJ2-3; len: 17; CDR3aa: CASSPSGLAGRTDTQYF; CDR3nt: TGTGCCAGTAGTCCCTCCGGACTAGCGGGACGCACAGATACGCAGTATTTT
v_gene: TRBV2; d_gene: TRBD1; abundance: NA; j_gene: TRBJ2-7; len: 14; CDR3aa: CASRSGTGVYEQYF; CDR3nt: TGTGCCAGCAGATCCGGGACAGGGGTCTACGAGCAGTACTTC
v_gene: TRBV5-6; d_gene: TRBD2; abundance: NA; j_gene: TRBJ2-1; len: 17; CDR3aa: CASSHSGRFSSYNEQFF; CDR3nt: TGTGCCAGCAGCCATAGCGGGAGGTTCAGCTCCTACAATGAGCAGTTCTTC
v_gene: TRBV28; d_gene: NA; abundance: NA; j_gene: TRBJ1-6; len: 16; CDR3aa: CASTGQIFSYNSPLHF; CDR3nt: TGTGCCAGCACCGGACAGATTTTCTCCTATAATTCACCCCTCCACTTT
v_gene: TRBV11-2; d_gene: TRBD2; abundance: NA; j_gene: TRBJ2-5; len: 15; CDR3aa: CASSLVGGRSETQYF; CDR3nt: TGTGCCAGCAGCTTAGTGGGCGGGAGGTCCGAGACCCAGTACTTC
v_gene: TRBV19; d_gene: NA; abundance: NA; j_gene: TRBJ2-7; len: 14; CDR3aa: CASSITSWEAEQYF; CDR3nt: TGTGCCAGTAGTATAACGTCTTGGGAGGCCGAGCAGTACTTC
v_gene: TRBV4-1; d_gene: NA; abundance: NA; j_gene: TRBJ1-2; len: 16; CDR3aa: CASSQGPAGRNYGYTF; CDR3nt: TGCGCCAGCAGTCAGGGGCCGGCAGGGAGGAACTATGGCTACACCTTC
v_gene: TRBV5-1; d_gene: TRBD1; abundance: once; j_gene: TRBJ1-5; len: 17; CDR3aa: CASSLGTGLGSNQPQHF; CDR3nt: TGCGCCAGCAGTCTTGGGACAGGTCTAGGGAGCAATCAGCCCCAGCATTTT
v_gene: TRBV5-5; d_gene: NA; abundance: NA; j_gene: TRBJ1-6; len: 17; CDR3aa: CASSGGVASSYNSPLHF; CDR3nt: TGTGCCAGCAGCGGGGGGGTAGCTAGCTCCTATAATTCACCCCTCCACTTT
v_gene: TRBV19; d_gene: NA; abundance: NA; j_gene: TRBJ2-1; len: 16; CDR3aa: CASSGGLAEHYNRWFF; CDR3nt: TGTGCCAGTAGTGGGGGCCTAGCGGAACACTACAATCGTTGGTTCTTC
v_gene: TRBV5-1; d_gene: NA; abundance: NA; j_gene: TRBJ1-2; len: 14; CDR3aa: CASSLSRGSGGYTF; CDR3nt: TGCGCCAGCAGCTTGTCGAGGGGGTCGGGCGGCTACACCTTC
v_gene: TRBV7-3; d_gene: NA; abundance: NA; j_gene: TRBJ2-6; len: 14; CDR3aa: CASRGSYGANVLTF; CDR3nt: TGTGCCAGCAGGGGATCATATGGGGCCAACGTCCTGACTTTC
v_gene: TRBV11-2; d_gene: NA; abundance: NA; j_gene: TRBJ2-7; len: 15; CDR3aa: CASSLDPGGGYEQYF; CDR3nt: TGTGCCAGCAGCTTAGATCCCGGCGGTGGCTACGAGCAGTACTTC
v_gene: TRBV6-5; d_gene: NA; abundance: NA; j_gene: TRBJ1-3; len: 14; CDR3aa: CASRAPSSGNTIYF; CDR3nt: TGTGCCAGCAGGGCACCGAGCTCTGGAAACACCATATATTTT
v_gene: TRBV28; d_gene: TRBD1; abundance: NA; j_gene: TRBJ2-3; len: 16; CDR3aa: CASSHTLPGGYDTQYF; CDR3nt: TGTGCCAGCAGCCATACCCTACCAGGGGGTTACGATACGCAGTATTTT
v_gene: TRBV7-2; d_gene: TRBD1; abundance: once; j_gene: TRBJ1-2; len: 15; CDR3aa: CASSPRQGRNYGYTF; CDR3nt: TGTGCCAGCAGCCCCAGACAGGGGCGTAACTATGGCTACACCTTC
v_gene: TRBV30; d_gene: TRBD1; abundance: few; j_gene: TRBJ1-5; len: 13; CDR3aa: CAWSQGAHQPQHF; CDR3nt: TGTGCCTGGAGTCAGGGGGCACATCAGCCCCAGCATTTT
v_gene: TRBV5-1; d_gene: NA; abundance: NA; j_gene: TRBJ1-1; len: 12; CDR3aa: CASSSGLLEAFF; CDR3nt: TGCGCCAGCAGCTCGGGACTGCTCGAAGCTTTCTTT
v_gene: TRBV18; d_gene: NA; abundance: NA; j_gene: TRBJ2-4; len: 14; CDR3aa: CASSPPGTKNIQYF; CDR3nt: TGTGCCAGCTCACCCCCCGGGACCAAAAACATTCAGTACTTC
v_gene: TRBV28; d_gene: TRBD2; abundance: NA; j_gene: TRBJ2-7; len: 15; CDR3aa: CASSLGTSGRYEQYF; CDR3nt: TGTGCCAGCAGTCTAGGGACTAGCGGGAGATACGAGCAGTACTTC
v_gene: TRBV28; d_gene: NA; abundance: NA; j_gene: TRBJ2-7; len: 14; CDR3aa: CASSPPQARYEQYF; CDR3nt: TGTGCCAGCAGTCCCCCCCAGGCGAGGTACGAGCAGTACTTC
v_gene: TRBV9; d_gene: NA; abundance: NA; j_gene: TRBJ2-1; len: 15; CDR3aa: CASSVSVARDIEQFF; CDR3nt: TGTGCCAGCAGCGTATCGGTCGCCCGGGATATTGAGCAGTTCTTC
v_gene: TRBV4-1; d_gene: TRBD1; abundance: NA; j_gene: TRBJ1-5; len: 15; CDR3aa: CASSQVDRGHQPQHF; CDR3nt: TGCGCCAGCAGCCAGGTTGACAGGGGGCATCAGCCCCAGCATTTT
v_gene: TRBV28; d_gene: TRBD1; abundance: NA; j_gene: TRBJ2-7; len: 14; CDR3aa: CASRSGTVSYEQYF; CDR3nt: TGTGCCAGCAGATCCGGGACAGTCTCCTACGAGCAGTACTTC
v_gene: TRBV12-5; d_gene: NA; abundance: few; j_gene: TRBJ2-5; len: 11; CDR3aa: CASGSHRAQYF; CDR3nt: TGTGCTAGTGGGTCCCATCGGGCCCAGTACTTC
v_gene: TRBV12-3/TRBV12-4; d_gene: NA; abundance: NA; j_gene: TRBJ1-3; len: 13; CDR3aa: CASGRGSGNTIYF; CDR3nt: TGTGCCAGCGGCAGAGGCTCTGGAAACACCATATATTTT
v_gene: TRBV27; d_gene: NA; abundance: NA; j_gene: TRBJ2-3; len: 13; CDR3aa: CATTPLSTDTQYF; CDR3nt: TGTGCCACCACCCCCCTGAGCACAGATACGCAGTATTTT
v_gene: TRBV3-1/TRBV3-2; d_gene: NA; abundance: NA; j_gene: TRBJ2-7; len: 14; CDR3aa: CATTPGPNSYEQYF; CDR3nt: TGTGCCACAACCCCGGGCCCAAACTCCTACGAGCAGTACTTC